This TCR beta chain originates from a study of blood T cell repertoires in COVID-19. Sequenced by immunoSEQ multiplex PCR; TCRdb stores in-frame clones only, minus some. This sample has fewer than 250,000 clones, with roughly four fifths found just once. CDR3 length: 13 residues. V lost 6 bases and J lost 6; bases outside the gene matches: 2. Germline V gene sequence: CDR1 LNHDA, CDR2 SQIVND (reference sequence). Source material: peripheral blood. The V and J genes are TRBV19 and TRBJ2-2, with TRBD1 matching 9 bases. The sequence came from a woman in her seventies with active or convalescent COVID-19. This CDR3 is CASRDRGAGELFF. CDR3 sequence (DNA): TGTGCCAGTAGGGACAGGGGTGCCGGGGAGCTGTTTTTT.